The following is a TCR beta chain sequence with its context. The sample is drawn from a study of blood T cell repertoires in COVID-19. For the study at large: Sources were T cells, B-cell-depleted T cells, or PBMCs; the material itself was cDNA or gDNA.

Assay: immunoSEQ multiplex PCR; the TCRdb copy retains only in-frame clones and omits some. The sample records about 300,000 clones, 80% to 90% being singletons. The receptor was isolated from a man aged 25 to 40 who had recovered from COVID-19. Source material: PBMCs or T cells enriched from blood (not recorded which).

CDR3 sequence reads: CASSVEPLAGGLTTQYF. CDR3 in DNA: TGTGCCAGCAGCGTAGAGCCCCTAGCGGGGGGGCTGACGACCCAGTACTTC. The chain recombines TRBV9 with TRBJ2-5; 12 nucleotides line up with TRBD2. CDR3 length equals 17 residues. The J segment lost 7 bases and the V segment lost 0 bases, leaving 10 bases of the junction unmatched. Germline CDR1 and CDR2: SGDLS and YYNGEE.